Below are 27 T cell receptor beta chains sequenced from a single sample in a study of blood T cell repertoires in COVID-19. Produced via immunoSEQ multiplex PCR; TCRdb's table is partial and in-frame only. The table lists about 190,000 clones, approximately 91% of them singletons. Specimen: peripheral blood. Source of these receptors: a man aged 35 to 55 with acute or convalescent COVID-19.

V usage is TRBV30 and J usage is TRBJ2-7; 10 positions agree with TRBD1. The CDR3 runs 15 residues. The ends lost 1 base at V and 7 bases at J; junction bases unmatched: 10. Germline V lookup: CDR1 GTSNPN, CDR2 SVGIG (reference sequence). DNA for the CDR3: TGTGCCTGGAGTGGGATCGGACAGGGGGGACGGGAGCAGTACTTC. Translated: CAWSGIGQGGREQYF.

The V call is TRBV7-2, the J call TRBJ1-4; TRBD1 is a possible D gene (6 bases). This CDR3 is built from 14 residues. Germline assignment: CDR1 SGHTA and CDR2 FQGNSA. Trimming cost V 5 bases and J 1 base, with 8 bases left between them. The CDR3 region has the DNA TGTGCCAGCAGCCCAGGGGAAACTAATGAAAAACTGTTTTTT. Protein: CASSPGETNEKLFF.

The CDR3 loop is CASCDRAYTEAFF. CDR3 DNA: TGTGCCAGCTGCGACAGGGCCTACACTGAAGCTTTCTTT. The J gene is TRBJ1-1, the V gene TRBV6-5; the match to TRBD1 covers 7 bases. The J segment lost 3 bases and the V segment lost 8 bases, leaving 6 bases of the junction unmatched. This CDR3 comprises 13 residues. Looked up from germline, CDR1 is MNHEY and CDR2 is SVGAGI.

This chain connects TRBV4-2 to TRBJ1-2; D gene ambiguous. This CDR3 is built from 14 residues. Germline V lookup: CDR1 LGHNA, CDR2 YNFKEQ. The V gene lost 0 bases and the J gene lost 7 bases, with 12 bases spanning the gap. The DNA for the CDR3 is TGTGCCAGCAGCCAAGATGAGGAGGTGGGTGGCTACACCTTC. This gives the protein CASSQDEEVGGYTF.

The CDR3 nucleotides are TGCAGTGCTGAGTCTGGAAACACCATATATTTT. It is translated as CSAESGNTIYF. This sequence joins TRBV20-1 and TRBJ1-3, with D uncertain. Trimming took off 5 bases at V and 1 base at J, with 3 bases between the two ends. CDR3 size: 11 residues. Germline V gene sequence: CDR1 DFQATT, CDR2 SNEGSKA (reference sequence).

The gene calls are TRBV2 and TRBJ2-2; unclear D gene. Trimming shortened V by 1 base and J by 4 bases, and 4 bases separated the two germline ends. The V gene's germline CDR1 is SNHLY and CDR2 FYNNEI. CDR3 length equals 13 residues. In DNA form, the CDR3 reads TGTGCCAGCAGTGAAGTCGGCACCGGGGAGCTGTTTTTT. Its protein product is CASSEVGTGELFF.

This chain joins TRBV9 and TRBJ1-2; TRBD1 is a possible D gene (5 bases). The germline V gene encodes CDR1 SGDLS and CDR2 YYNGEE. Trimming took 0 bases from V and 4 from J, leaving 10 bases between them. The CDR3 loop spans 14 amino acids. The CDR3 region is CASSVGRDAYGYTF. CDR3 sequence (DNA): TGTGCCAGCAGCGTAGGCAGGGATGCCTATGGCTACACCTTC.

The gene calls are TRBV28 and TRBJ1-1; D ambiguous. The CDR3 consists of 15 residues. V gave up 5 bases and J gave up 1 base, with 14 bases separating them. In germline, CDR1 is MDHEN, CDR2 SYDVKM. CDR3 in DNA: TGTGCCAGCAGTCCCCGGCGGGTGCAGAACACTGAAGCTTTCTTT. It codes for CASSPRRVQNTEAFF.

V usage is TRBV12-3 or TRBV12-4 and J usage is TRBJ1-2; D remains ambiguous. The V and J ends lost 5 bases and 3 bases respectively, with 10 bases between them. This CDR3 comprises 13 residues. The CDR3 coding sequence is TGTGCCAGCAGTGAAGACGGGTACTATGGCTACACCTTC. Translated: CASSEDGYYGYTF.

V gene TRBV3-1 (or the pseudogene TRBV3-2) combines with J gene TRBJ2-7; D unresolved. V was shortened by 0 bases and J by 6 bases, with 3 bases between the two germline ends. The CDR3 extends over 11 amino acids. CDR1 is LGHDT, CDR2 YNNKEL, per germline (reference sequence). The CDR3 DNA is TGTGCCAGCAGCCAAGAACTCGAGCAGTACTTC. Its protein is CASSQELEQYF.

The chain couples TRBV19 to TRBJ1-4; 7 nucleotides agree with TRBD1. Germline CDR1 reads LNHDA; CDR2 reads SQIVND (reference sequence). The CDR3 is 14 amino acids. V lost 4 bases to trimming and J lost 7 bases; unmatched junction nucleotides: 6. The CDR3 protein is CASSTPGTAEKLFF. Written as DNA, the CDR3 is TGTGCCAGTAGTACCCCGGGGACAGCTGAAAAACTGTTTTTT. The variable domain in full, completed from reference TRBV19 and TRBJ1-4, reads DGGITQSPKYLFRKEGQNVTLSCEQNLNHDAMYWYRQDPGQGLRLIYYSQIVNDFQKGDIAEGYSVSREKKESFPLTVTSAQKNPTAFYLCASSTPGTAEKLFFGSGTQLSVL.

This chain links TRBV7-6 with TRBJ2-7, with D maybe TRBD1 (6 bases). CDR3 length: 13 residues. V was shortened by 4 bases and J by 3 bases, with 10 bases between the two germline ends. The germline V gene has CDR1 SGHVS and CDR2 FNYEAQ. Here the CDR3 DNA reads TGTGCCAGCAGCTCTGGACAGTTCTACGAGCAGTACTTC. It specifies CASSSGQFYEQYF.

The rearrangement links TRBV4-1 to TRBJ1-4; a possible D gene is TRBD1 (6 bases). The germline V gene encodes CDR1 MGHRA and CDR2 YSYEKL. The CDR3 totals 14 residues. V lost 5 bases, J lost 7 bases, and 14 bases lay in between. CDR3 residues: CASSVPGAGEKLFF. The DNA of the CDR3 is TGCGCCAGCAGCGTTCCAGGGGCAGGTGAAAAACTGTTTTTT.

The chain carries TRBV9 and TRBJ2-2; 7 bases map to TRBD2. The CDR3 consists of 15 residues. CDR1 SGDLS and CDR2 YYNGEE come from the germline V gene. J was trimmed by 7 bases and V by 0 bases; bases with no gene match: 6. CDR3 bases: TGTGCCAGCAGCGTAGTCGGGGGGTTCAACGGGGAGCTGTTTTTT. Its protein is CASSVVGGFNGELFF.

This clone was counted a single time. The chain recombines TRBV4-3 with TRBJ1-6, with TRBD1 matching over 8 bases. V lost 4 bases, J lost 2 bases, and 7 bases stayed unmatched. This CDR3 has 17 amino acids. Germline CDR1 is LGHNA and CDR2 is YSLEER. The CDR3 protein is CASSLTGGAAYNSPLHF. CDR3 sequence (DNA): TGCGCCAGCAGCCTTACAGGGGGGGCGGCCTATAATTCACCCCTCCACTTT.

The genes are TRBV6-2 or TRBV6-3 and TRBJ2-1; 8 nucleotides align to TRBD1. Trimming removed 5 bases from V and 8 bases from J; junction bases left unmatched: 2. The CDR3 is 12 amino acids. Germline CDR1 is MNHEY and CDR2 is SVGEGT. CDR3 in DNA: TGTGCCAGCAGTGGACAGGGAGATGAGCAGTTCTTC. Encoded protein: CASSGQGDEQFF.

The chain carries TRBV5-8 and TRBJ2-1; perhaps TRBD2 as D (5 bases). CDR1 and CDR2 from the germline V gene are SGHTS and YDEGEE. The germline V and J ends were trimmed by 4 bases and 7 bases, with 12 bases remaining between them. This CDR3 comprises 13 residues. Here the CDR3 DNA reads TGTGCCAGCAGCCTCTCAGGAGGAAATGAGCAGTTCTTC. This gives the protein CASSLSGGNEQFF. The full variable domain, rest sourced from reference TRBV5-8 and TRBJ2-1, is EAGVTQSPTHLIKTRGQQATLRCSPISGHTSVYWYQQALGLGLQFLLWYDEGEERNRGNFPPRFSGRQFPNYSSELNVNALELEDSALYLCASSLSGGNEQFFGPGTRLTVL.

The V and J genes are TRBV6-2 or TRBV6-3 and TRBJ2-3; TRBD2 is a possible D gene (7 bases). The CDR3 spans 16 residues. Trimming pared 4 bases from V and 6 bases from J, leaving 20 bases between. Germline V lookup: CDR1 MNHEY, CDR2 SVGEGT. The CDR3 region has the DNA TGTGCCAGCAGTTCGCCCGGTGGGGGGGCCGGGGATACGCAGTATTTT. It translates to CASSSPGGGAGDTQYF.

The rearrangement links TRBV12-5 to TRBJ2-1, with 7 bases aligning to TRBD2. CDR1 and CDR2 from the germline V gene are LGHNT and FRNRAP. J gave up 9 bases and V 5 bases, and 10 bases lay outside the gene matches. This CDR3 comprises 14 residues. The CDR3, as DNA: TGTGCTAGTGGTCTGGGGGGGGAGGTGGGTGAGCAGTTCTTC. Protein sequence: CASGLGGEVGEQFF.

With regard to this clone: Compared with germline, one end of the junction differs, possibly owing to a read error. Other DNA sequences in this sample translate to the same CDR3. The V and J genes are TRBV3-1 (or the pseudogene TRBV3-2) and TRBJ2-7; D not certain. Per germline, CDR1 LGHDT and CDR2 YNNKEL (reference sequence). The CDR3 consists of 14 residues. In DNA, the CDR3 is TGTGCCAGTAGCCAAGATGCAGTGGCCTACGAGCAGTACTTC. The encoded protein is CASSQDAVAYEQYF.

The chain links TRBV9 to TRBJ1-6; 8 bases are a match to TRBD1. V lost 4 bases, J lost 8 bases, and 8 bases stayed unmatched. This CDR3 is built from 15 residues. Germline loops: CDR1 SGDLS, CDR2 YYNGEE. The CDR3 region is CASSPRQGRDSPLHF. DNA for the CDR3: TGTGCCAGCAGCCCTCGACAGGGGAGGGATTCACCCCTCCACTTT.

This clone was counted a single time. This chain connects TRBV2 to TRBJ1-3; D is uncertain. This CDR3 has 10 residues. Trimming took off 8 bases at V and 4 bases at J, with 3 bases between the two ends. Germline CDR1 reads SNHLY; CDR2 reads FYNNEI. This chain's CDR3 is CASEGNTIYF. Written as DNA, the CDR3 is TGTGCCAGCGAGGGAAACACCATATATTTT. The variable domain in full, with the rest retrieved from reference TRBV2 and TRBJ1-3, is EPEVTQTPSHQVTQMGQEVILRCVPISNHLYFYWYRQILGQKVEFLVSFYNNEISEKSEIFDDQFSVERPDGSNFTLKIRSTKLEDSAMYFCASEGNTIYFGEGSWLTVV.

This sequence joins TRBV11-2 and TRBJ1-5, with no clear D. Trimming stripped 3 bases from V and 4 bases from J, with 13 bases between. The germline CDR1 and CDR2 sequences are SGHAT and FQNNGV. This CDR3 comprises 15 residues. In DNA form, the CDR3 reads TGTGCCAGCAGCTTGGGTACACTAGGAAATCAGCCCCAGCATTTT. Amino acids: CASSLGTLGNQPQHF.

The V call is TRBV19, the J call TRBJ1-5, with 8 bases identical to TRBD1. The CDR3 is made up of 15 amino acids. The ends lost 2 bases at V and 5 bases at J; junction bases unmatched: 5. The germline V gene encodes CDR1 LNHDA and CDR2 SQIVND (reference sequence). The CDR3 nucleotides read TGTGCCAGTAGTATATGGACAGGGCAGGATCAGCCCCAGCATTTT. This codes for CASSIWTGQDQPQHF. The variable domain in full, with the rest retrieved from reference TRBV19 and TRBJ1-5, is DGGITQSPKYLFRKEGQNVTLSCEQNLNHDAMYWYRQDPGQGLRLIYYSQIVNDFQKGDIAEGYSVSREKKESFPLTVTSAQKNPTAFYLCASSIWTGQDQPQHFGDGTRLSIL.

This clone has just one count. The chain uses TRBV5-6 and TRBJ2-3; 8 bases are shared with TRBD2. Trimming cost V 1 base and J 7 bases; bases outside gene matches: 11. CDR1 is SGHDT, CDR2 YYEEEE, per germline. CDR3 size: 16 residues. In DNA, the CDR3 is TGTGCCAGCAGCTTGCGGTATAGCGGGACCCGGAATACGCAGTATTTT. Translated: CASSLRYSGTRNTQYF.

The chain links TRBV11-2 to TRBJ2-7, with TRBD2 identical over 12 bases. Germline V gene data show CDR1 as SGHAT and CDR2 as FQNNGV. The length of the CDR3 is 17 residues. After removal of 6 bases from V and 1 base from J, the junction contained 10 bases not matched to a gene. DNA of the CDR3: TGTGCCAGCAGAAAATCTTTCGGGACTAGCGGGTCCTACGAGCAGTACTTC. It encodes CASRKSFGTSGSYEQYF.

The chain employs TRBV9 and TRBJ2-3; the match to TRBD1 covers 7 bases. The ends lost 3 bases at V and 0 bases at J; junction bases unmatched: 4. CDR1 and CDR2 (germline): SGDLS, YYNGEE. The CDR3 consists of 15 residues. Written as DNA, the CDR3 is TGTGCCAGCAGCGCATGGGACAGTAGCACAGATACGCAGTATTTT. It codes for CASSAWDSSTDTQYF. The whole variable domain, filled in from reference TRBV9 and TRBJ2-3, reads DSGVTQTPKHLITATGQRVTLRCSPRSGDLSVYWYQQSLDQGLQFLIQYYNGEERAKGNILERFSAQQFPDLHSELNLSSLELGDSALYFCASSAWDSSTDTQYFGPGTRLTVL.